Given below is one T cell receptor (beta chain) in context. Its matching antigen is unknown. This table comes from immunoSEQ multiplex PCR, and its TCRdb copy is limited to in-frame clones, with some not included. The sample carries 200,000 to 300,000 clones, roughly 90% recorded once. The sample is drawn from a study of Ad26.COV2.S vaccination and SARS-CoV-2 variants. Study-wide background: Recipients of Ad26.COV2.S got it intramuscularly, once or twice 56 days apart.

V gave up 3 bases and J gave up 8 bases; unmatched junction bases: 10. Germline CDR1 reads SGHNT; CDR2 reads YENEEA. The CDR3 is 16 amino acids. Treatment indicated: some 20 received Ad26.COV2.S at low or high dose, single or two shots; roughly five received placebo; per-sample allocation not given. Sample collection was performed on day 63 after the first vaccine or placebo injection. An adult of 18-55 years in Boston served as donor. Findings of the study overall: Vaccine recipients and placebo recipients showed similar non-spike TCR breadth.

The rearrangement joins TRBV11-3 to TRBJ2-2; 9 positions match TRBD1. Specimen: peripheral blood, collected in a trial of Ad26.COV2.S vaccine versus placebo. The TCR was taken from a person between 18 and 60 years old who received the Ad26.COV2.S COVID-19 vaccine or a placebo. Here the CDR3 reads CASSLGTGSVLGELFF. DNA for the CDR3: TGTGCCAGCAGCTTGGGGACAGGGTCAGTTTTAGGGGAGCTGTTTTTT. Together with reference TRBV11-3 and TRBJ2-2, the CDR3 gives the full variable domain: EAGVVQSPRYKIIEKKQPVAFWCNPISGHNTLYWYLQNLGQGPELLIRYENEEAVDDSQLPKDRFSAERLKGVDSTLKIQPAELGDSAVYLCASSLGTGSVLGELFFGEGSRLTVL.